This passage covers 11 T cell receptor beta chains from one sample sequenced in a study of shared clonotypes between healthy human individuals. This table comes from immunoSEQ multiplex PCR, and its TCRdb copy is limited to in-frame clones, with some not included. The repertoire consists of approximately 2.5 million clones, with around 94% occurring once and the leading ten covering under 0.15%. Sequenced material: naive CD4+ T cells sorted from blood. Subset in this sample: CD45RA+ positively selected. Every receptor here comes from a man aged 18 to 29 in good health.

The CDR3 loop reads CASRISYQPQHF. CDR3 bases: TGTGCCAGCAGAATCTCGTATCAGCCCCAGCATTTT. This chain connects TRBV28 to TRBJ1-5; the D is unclear. V was clipped by 6 bases and J by 5 bases, with 8 bases between them. CDR3 size: 12 residues. Germline V lookup: CDR1 MDHEN, CDR2 SYDVKM.

This chain uses TRBV5-4 with TRBJ2-7, with 7 bases aligning to TRBD2. The CDR3 is made up of 16 amino acids. Trimming at V came to 4 bases and at J to 0 bases, leaving 10 bases not matched to a gene. CDR1 SGHNT and CDR2 YYREEE come from the germline V gene (reference sequence). CDR3 region: CASSQRGSGNSYEQYF. CDR3 bases: TGTGCCAGCAGCCAGCGGGGTAGCGGTAACTCCTACGAGCAGTACTTC.

The V call is TRBV15, the J call TRBJ2-7; 10 bases agree with TRBD2. V shed 5 bases, J shed 12 bases, and the junction held 16 bases outside the gene matches. Germline CDR1 LNHNV, CDR2 YYDKDF (reference sequence). The length of the CDR3 is 15 residues. The CDR3: CATSARGLAGDWRYF. The CDR3 nucleotides read TGTGCCACCAGCGCCCGGGGGCTAGCGGGAGATTGGCGGTACTTC. Together with reference TRBV15 and TRBJ2-7, the CDR3 gives the full variable domain: DAMVIQNPRYQVTQFGKPVTLSCSQTLNHNVMYWYQQKSSQAPKLLFHYYDKDFNNEADTPDNFQSRRPNTSFCFLDIRSPGLGDTAMYLCATSARGLAGDWRYFGPGTRLTVT.

The chain recombines TRBV11-1 with TRBJ2-7; 7 nucleotides agree with TRBD2. This CDR3 has 16 amino acids. With V trimmed by 5 bases and J by 4 bases, 14 bases remained unmatched. The germline V gene has CDR1 SGHAT and CDR2 FQDESV (reference sequence). The CDR3 coding sequence is TGTGCCAGCAGCCGGAACCCAGAGACTAGCTTTTACGAGCAGTACTTC. It encodes CASSRNPETSFYEQYF. The full variable domain, its missing parts supplied by reference TRBV11-1 and TRBJ2-7, is EAEVAQSPRYKITEKSQAVAFWCDPISGHATLYWYRQILGQGPELLVQFQDESVVDDSQLPKDRFSAERLKGVDSTLKIQPAELGDSAMYLCASSRNPETSFYEQYFGPGTRLTVT.

J is TRBJ1-3 and V is TRBV11-2; D is unclear. Germline V gene sequence: CDR1 SGHAT, CDR2 FQNNGV. Trimming stripped 2 bases from V and 0 bases from J, with 5 bases between. The CDR3 has 14 amino acids. CDR3 in amino acids: CASSLSVSGNTIYF. For the CDR3, the DNA is TGTGCCAGCAGCTTATCCGTCTCTGGAAACACCATATATTTT.

J is TRBJ2-5 and V is TRBV18, with D possibly matching TRBD2 (6 bases). V was cut by 6 bases and J by 2 bases, with 16 bases left in between. The germline CDR1 and CDR2 sequences are KGHSH and LQKENI. The CDR3 has 15 residues. For the CDR3, the DNA is TGTGCCAGCTCTCCCCCCCAAGGAGGGCAAGAGACCCAGTACTTC. Its protein is CASSPPQGGQETQYF.

This clone showed up just a few times. The chain employs TRBV18 and TRBJ2-2; D is perhaps TRBD1 (6 bases). The germline gives CDR1 KGHSH, CDR2 LQKENI. Trimming shortened V by 2 bases and J by 4 bases, and 14 bases separated the two germline ends. The CDR3 has 16 amino acids. The CDR3 reads CASSPEAGALTGELFF. The CDR3 region has the DNA TGTGCCAGCTCACCAGAGGCAGGGGCTCTCACCGGGGAGCTGTTTTTT.

The chain couples TRBV6-6 to TRBJ2-3; 11 nucleotides align to TRBD2. The junction had 3 bases not matched to a gene; V was cut back by 4 bases and J by 6 bases. The germline V gene has CDR1 MNHNY and CDR2 SVGAGI (reference sequence). The CDR3 length is 14 residues. CDR3 DNA: TGTGCCAGCAGTTCTAGCGGGAGGAGTGATACGCAGTATTTT. Its protein product is CASSSSGRSDTQYF.

The V call is TRBV11-3, the J call TRBJ2-1, with D perhaps matching TRBD1 or TRBD2 (5 bases each). V gave up 5 bases and J gave up 4 bases, with 18 bases separating them. The CDR3 consists of 16 residues. From germline, CDR1 is SGHNT and CDR2 YENEEA. In DNA form, the CDR3 reads TGTGCCAGCAGCCCGGCGGCCGGGGCGGGTTACAATGAGCAGTTCTTC. Amino acid sequence: CASSPAAGAGYNEQFF.

The chain recombines TRBV19 with TRBJ2-7; tentative D call: TRBD2 (6 bases). Germline CDR1 reads LNHDA; CDR2 reads SQIVND (reference sequence). The germline V and J ends were trimmed by 2 bases and 2 bases, with 13 bases remaining between them. CDR3 length: 15 residues. The CDR3 sequence: CASSISAGKTYEQYF. The DNA of the CDR3 is TGTGCCAGTAGTATATCAGCGGGTAAGACCTACGAGCAGTACTTC.

V is TRBV5-5 and J is TRBJ1-5; no firm D call. CDR1 and CDR2 (germline): SGHKS, YYEKEE (reference sequence). The CDR3 has 14 residues. V lost 4 bases and J lost 3, with 11 bases in between. The CDR3, as DNA: TGTGCCAGCAGCCATGGACCGTCCAATCAGCCCCAGCATTTT. Translating it yields CASSHGPSNQPQHF.